This T cell receptor beta chain was captured in a study of shared clonotypes between healthy human individuals. Study overall: For every donor, three CD4 naive, three CD4 memory, two CD8 naive and one CD8 memory plates were used.

All the donors were Caucasian adults who lived in Nashville, Tennessee. CD45RA+ naive and CD45RA-negative memory subsets were separated from CD4+ cells. Libraries were prepared by immunoSEQ multiplex PCR; TCRdb keeps only in-frame clonotypes and omits some of them. Here the sample spans over 850,000 clones, 70% to 80% being singletons. With 5 bases removed from V and 6 bases from J, the gap between germline ends came to 19 bases. The germline gives CDR1 SGHTA, CDR2 FQGNSA. This CDR3 contains 15 residues. The clonotype comes from a young man in good health. Some clones in this sample may be carry-over from other donors' samples. The chain uses TRBV7-2 and TRBJ1-2; D remains unclear. The sample comprised memory CD4+ T cells from PBMCs. Subset reported: CD45RA-negative fraction. CDR3 region: CASSPYMGMGDGYTF. The CDR3 region has the DNA TGTGCCAGCAGCCCTTACATGGGTATGGGAGATGGCTACACCTTC.